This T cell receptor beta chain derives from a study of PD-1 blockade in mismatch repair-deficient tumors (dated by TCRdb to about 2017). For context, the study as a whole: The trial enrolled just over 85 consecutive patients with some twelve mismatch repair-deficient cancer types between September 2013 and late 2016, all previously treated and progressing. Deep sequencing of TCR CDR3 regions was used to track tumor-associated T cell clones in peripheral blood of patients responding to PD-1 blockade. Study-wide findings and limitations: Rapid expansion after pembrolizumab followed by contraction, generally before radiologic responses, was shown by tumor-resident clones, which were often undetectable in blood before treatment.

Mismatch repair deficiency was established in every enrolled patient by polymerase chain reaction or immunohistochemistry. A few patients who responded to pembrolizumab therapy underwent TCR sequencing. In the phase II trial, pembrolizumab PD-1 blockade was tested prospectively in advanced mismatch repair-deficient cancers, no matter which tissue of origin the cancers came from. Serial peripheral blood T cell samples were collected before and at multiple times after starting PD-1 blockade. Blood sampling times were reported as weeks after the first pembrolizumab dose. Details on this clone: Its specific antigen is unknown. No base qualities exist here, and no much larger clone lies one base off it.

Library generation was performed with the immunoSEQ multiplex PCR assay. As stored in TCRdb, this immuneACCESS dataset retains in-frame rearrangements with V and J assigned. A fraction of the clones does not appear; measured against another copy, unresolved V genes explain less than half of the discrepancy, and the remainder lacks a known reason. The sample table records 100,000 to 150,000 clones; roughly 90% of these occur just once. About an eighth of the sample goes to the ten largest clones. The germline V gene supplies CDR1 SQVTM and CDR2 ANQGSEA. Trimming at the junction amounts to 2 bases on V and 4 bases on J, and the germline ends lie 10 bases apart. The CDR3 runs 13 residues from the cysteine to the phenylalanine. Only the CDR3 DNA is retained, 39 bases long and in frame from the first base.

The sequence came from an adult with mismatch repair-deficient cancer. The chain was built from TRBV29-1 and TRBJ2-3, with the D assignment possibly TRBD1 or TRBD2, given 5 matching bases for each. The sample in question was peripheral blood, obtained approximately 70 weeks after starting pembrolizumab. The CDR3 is CSVEFGTPDTQYF. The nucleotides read TGCAGCGTTGAATTCGGGACCCCAGATACGCAGTATTTT.